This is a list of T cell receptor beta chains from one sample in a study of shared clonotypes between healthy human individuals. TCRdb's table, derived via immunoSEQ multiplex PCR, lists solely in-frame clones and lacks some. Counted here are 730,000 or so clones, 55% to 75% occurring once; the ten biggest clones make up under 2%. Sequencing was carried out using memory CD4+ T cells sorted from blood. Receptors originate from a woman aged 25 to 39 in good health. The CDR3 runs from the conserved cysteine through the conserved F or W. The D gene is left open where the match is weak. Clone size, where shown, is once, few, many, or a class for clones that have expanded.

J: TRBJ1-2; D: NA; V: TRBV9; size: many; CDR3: CASSVAQVGYGYTF; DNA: TGTGCCAGCAGCGTAGCTCAGGTCGGCTATGGCTACACCTTC
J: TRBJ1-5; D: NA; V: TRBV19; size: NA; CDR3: CASSRPEGLGDQPQHF; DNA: TGTGCCAGTAGTCGGCCCGAGGGGCTAGGGGATCAGCCCCAGCATTTT
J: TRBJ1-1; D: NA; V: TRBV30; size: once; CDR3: CAWSVPLGVSSPEAFF; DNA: TGTGCCTGGAGTGTACCGTTGGGGGTATCGAGCCCTGAAGCTTTCTTT
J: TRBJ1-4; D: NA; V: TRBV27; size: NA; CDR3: CASRYDRHEKLFF; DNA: TGTGCCAGCCGGTATGACAGACATGAAAAACTGTTTTTT
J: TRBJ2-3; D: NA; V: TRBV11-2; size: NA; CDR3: CASSLRADAWADTQYF; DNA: TGTGCCAGCAGCCTTAGGGCGGATGCATGGGCAGATACGCAGTATTTT
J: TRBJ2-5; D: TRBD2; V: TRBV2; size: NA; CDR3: CASNLAGGPETQYF; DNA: TGTGCCAGCAACCTAGCGGGAGGGCCGGAGACCCAGTACTTC
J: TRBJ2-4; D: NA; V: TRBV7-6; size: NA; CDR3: CASSTGPSNIQYF; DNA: TGTGCCAGCAGCACGGGACCCTCAAACATTCAGTACTTC
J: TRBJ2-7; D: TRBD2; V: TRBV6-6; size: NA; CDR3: CASSAGVGGGWYF; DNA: TGTGCCAGCAGCGCGGGAGTCGGGGGGGGTTGGTACTTC
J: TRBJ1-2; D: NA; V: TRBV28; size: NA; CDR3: CASSAIGYTF; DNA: TGTGCCAGCAGTGCCATTGGCTACACCTTC
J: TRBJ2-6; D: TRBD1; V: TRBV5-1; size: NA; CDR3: CASSWTGGTGANVLTF; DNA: TGCGCCAGCAGCTGGACAGGGGGCACAGGGGCCAACGTCCTGACTTTC
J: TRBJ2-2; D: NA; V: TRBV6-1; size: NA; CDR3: CASSAYRTGELFF; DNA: TGTGCCAGCAGTGCTTACAGGACCGGGGAGCTGTTTTTT
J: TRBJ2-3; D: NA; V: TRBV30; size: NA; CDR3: CAWSGALTDTQYF; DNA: TGTGCCTGGAGTGGGGCCCTTACGGATACGCAGTATTTT
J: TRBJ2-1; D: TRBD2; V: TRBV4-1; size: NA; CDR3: CASSQDSGGRAQFF; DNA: TGCGCCAGCAGCCAAGATAGCGGCGGGAGGGCCCAGTTCTTC
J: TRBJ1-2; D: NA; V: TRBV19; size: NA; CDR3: CASSRKGRSGYTF; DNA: TGTGCCAGTAGTAGAAAAGGACGGTCTGGCTACACCTTC
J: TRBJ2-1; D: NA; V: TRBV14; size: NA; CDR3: CASSQGRINEQFF; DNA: TGTGCCAGCAGCCAAGGACGGATCAATGAGCAGTTCTTC
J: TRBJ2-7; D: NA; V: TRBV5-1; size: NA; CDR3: CASSPGDLAYEQYF; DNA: TGCGCCAGCAGCCCTGGAGACCTAGCCTACGAGCAGTACTTC
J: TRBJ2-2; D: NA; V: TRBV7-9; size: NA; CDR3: CASSKETGELFF; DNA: TGTGCCAGCAGCAAGGAAACCGGGGAGCTGTTTTTT
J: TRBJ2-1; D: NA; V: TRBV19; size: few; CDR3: CASQGGRSSYNEQFF; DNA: TGTGCCTCCCAAGGAGGACGAAGCTCCTACAATGAGCAGTTCTTC
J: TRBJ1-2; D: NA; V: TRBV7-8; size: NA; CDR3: CASSPNGGGYTF; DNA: TGTGCCAGCAGCCCGAATGGAGGGGGCTACACCTTC
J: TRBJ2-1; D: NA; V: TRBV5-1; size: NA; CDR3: CASRGSGSYNEQFF; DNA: TGCGCCAGCAGGGGGAGTGGGTCCTACAATGAGCAGTTCTTC
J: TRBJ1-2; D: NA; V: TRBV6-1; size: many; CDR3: CATVGTDRIYGYTF; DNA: TGTGCCACCGTTGGGACGGACCGAATCTATGGCTACACCTTC
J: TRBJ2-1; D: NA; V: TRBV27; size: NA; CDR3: CASRQLSSYNEQFF; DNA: TGTGCCAGCAGGCAGCTAAGCTCCTACAATGAGCAGTTCTTC
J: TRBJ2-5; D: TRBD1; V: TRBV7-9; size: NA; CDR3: CASSLRQGGETQYF; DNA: TGTGCCAGCAGCCTCAGACAGGGTGGAGAGACCCAGTACTTC
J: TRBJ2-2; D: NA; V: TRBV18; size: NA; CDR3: CASSRVAQTNTGELFF; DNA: TGTGCCAGCTCACGTGTTGCCCAAACGAACACCGGGGAGCTGTTTTTT
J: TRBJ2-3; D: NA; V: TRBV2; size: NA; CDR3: CASGGSVDTQYF; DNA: TGTGCCAGCGGAGGGAGCGTGGATACGCAGTATTTT
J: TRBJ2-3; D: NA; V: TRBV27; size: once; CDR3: CASSSPYRGDTQYF; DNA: TGTGCCAGCAGTTCGCCTTACCGTGGAGATACGCAGTATTTT
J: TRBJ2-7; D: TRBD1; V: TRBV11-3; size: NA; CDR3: CASSQRQGPMNEQYF; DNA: TGTGCCAGCAGCCAGCGACAGGGGCCGATGAACGAGCAGTACTTC
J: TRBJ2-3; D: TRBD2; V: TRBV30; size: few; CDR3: CAWTGGVTDTQYF; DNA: TGTGCCTGGACGGGGGGGGTCACAGATACGCAGTATTTT
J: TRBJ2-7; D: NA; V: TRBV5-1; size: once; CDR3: CASSLAVGSSYEQYF; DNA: TGCGCCAGCAGCTTGGCCGTAGGCAGCTCCTACGAGCAGTACTTC
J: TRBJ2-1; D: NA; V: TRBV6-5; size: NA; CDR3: CASTKISGGENEQFF; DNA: TGTGCCAGCACCAAAATTAGCGGAGGGGAGAATGAGCAGTTCTTC
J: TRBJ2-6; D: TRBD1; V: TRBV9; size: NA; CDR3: CASSAGTGSSSGANVLTF; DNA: TGTGCCAGCAGCGCGGGGACAGGGTCCTCCTCTGGGGCCAACGTCCTGACTTTC
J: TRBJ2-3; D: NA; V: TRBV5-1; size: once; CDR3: CASSPLKRGGVGDTQYF; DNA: TGCGCCAGCAGCCCGTTAAAAAGGGGCGGGGTTGGAGATACGCAGTATTTT
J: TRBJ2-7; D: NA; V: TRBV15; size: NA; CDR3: CATSRGTVTDEQYF; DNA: TGTGCCACCAGCAGAGGGACGGTTACGGATGAGCAGTACTTC
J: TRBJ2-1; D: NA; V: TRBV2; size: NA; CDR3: CASSASSGAIREQFF; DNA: TGTGCCAGCAGTGCGAGTAGCGGAGCAATAAGGGAGCAGTTCTTC
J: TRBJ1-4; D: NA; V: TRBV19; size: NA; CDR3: CASTPGGDDEKLFF; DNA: TGTGCCAGTACCCCGGGAGGGGACGATGAAAAACTGTTTTTT
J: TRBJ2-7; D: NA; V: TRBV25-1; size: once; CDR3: CASSKLSYEQYF; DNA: TGTGCCAGCAGTAAGCTTTCCTACGAGCAGTACTTC
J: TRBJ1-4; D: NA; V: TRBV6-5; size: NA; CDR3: CASSTRPNEKLFF; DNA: TGTGCCAGCAGTACTCGACCTAATGAAAAACTGTTTTTT
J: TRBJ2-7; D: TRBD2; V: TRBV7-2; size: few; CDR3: CASSRATSGEFYEQYF; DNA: TGTGCCAGCAGCCGAGCGACTAGCGGGGAATTCTACGAGCAGTACTTC
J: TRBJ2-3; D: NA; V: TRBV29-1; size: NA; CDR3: CSVGALGDGGDTQYF; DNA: TGCAGCGTTGGGGCCCTGGGAGATGGGGGGGATACGCAGTATTTT
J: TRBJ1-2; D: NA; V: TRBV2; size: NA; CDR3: CASRQSGQNYGYTF; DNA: TGTGCCAGCAGACAAAGTGGACAGAACTATGGCTACACCTTC
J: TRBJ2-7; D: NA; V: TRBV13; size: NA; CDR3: CASSFGKPPGEQYF; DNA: TGTGCCAGCAGCTTTGGTAAGCCACCGGGGGAGCAGTACTTC
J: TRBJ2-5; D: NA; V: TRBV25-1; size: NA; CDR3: CASSESRAVQETQYF; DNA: TGTGCCAGCAGTGAATCTAGGGCGGTCCAAGAGACCCAGTACTTC
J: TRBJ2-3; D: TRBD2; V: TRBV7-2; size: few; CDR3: CASGSGGAGVADTQYF; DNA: TGTGCCAGCGGGTCCGGTGGAGCGGGAGTGGCAGATACGCAGTATTTT
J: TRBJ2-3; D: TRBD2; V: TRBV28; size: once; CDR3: CASSLTEAGSDTQYF; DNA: TGTGCCAGCAGTCTCACCGAAGCGGGATCAGATACGCAGTATTTT
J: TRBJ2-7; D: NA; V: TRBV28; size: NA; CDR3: CASSPSSWEQYF; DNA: TGTGCCAGCAGCCCCTCGTCCTGGGAGCAGTACTTC
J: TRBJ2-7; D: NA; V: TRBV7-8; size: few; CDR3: CASSLARFYEQYF; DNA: TGTGCCAGCAGCTTAGCCAGGTTCTACGAGCAGTACTTC
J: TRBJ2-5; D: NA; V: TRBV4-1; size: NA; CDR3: CASSQEGETQYF; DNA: TGCGCCAGCAGCCAGGAAGGAGAGACCCAGTACTTC
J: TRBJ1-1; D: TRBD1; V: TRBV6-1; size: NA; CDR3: CASFRDRHQNTEAFF; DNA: TGTGCCAGCTTTCGGGACAGACATCAGAACACTGAAGCTTTCTTT
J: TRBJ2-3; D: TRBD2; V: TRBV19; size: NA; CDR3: CASSIIPAGVIDTQYF; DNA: TGTGCCAGTAGTATTATCCCAGCGGGAGTGATAGATACGCAGTATTTT
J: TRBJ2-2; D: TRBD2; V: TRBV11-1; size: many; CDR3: CASTRLAGEGELFF; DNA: TGTGCCAGCACTAGACTAGCGGGAGAAGGGGAGCTGTTTTTT
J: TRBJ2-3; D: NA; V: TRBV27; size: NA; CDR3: CASRPSTDTQYF; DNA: TGTGCCAGCCGTCCGAGCACAGATACGCAGTATTTT
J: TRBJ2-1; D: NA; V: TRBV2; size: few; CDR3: CASSPLVAYNEQFF; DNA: TGTGCCAGCAGTCCCCTGGTGGCGTACAATGAGCAGTTCTTC
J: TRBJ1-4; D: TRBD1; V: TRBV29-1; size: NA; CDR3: CSVSGQGNEKLFF; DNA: TGCAGCGTTTCGGGACAGGGGAATGAAAAACTGTTTTTT
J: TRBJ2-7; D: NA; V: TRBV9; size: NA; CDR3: CASSVAGAIGEQYF; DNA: TGTGCCAGCAGCGTAGCAGGGGCGATCGGCGAGCAGTACTTC
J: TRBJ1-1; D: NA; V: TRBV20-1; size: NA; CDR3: CSAPDNEAFF; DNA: TGCAGTGCTCCAGACAATGAAGCTTTCTTT
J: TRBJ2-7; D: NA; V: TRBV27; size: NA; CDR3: CASSREPASRLQYF; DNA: TGTGCCAGCAGTAGAGAACCCGCTAGTCGTTTGCAGTACTTC
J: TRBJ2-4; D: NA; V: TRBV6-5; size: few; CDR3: CASSYSSGRGGDIQYF; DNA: TGTGCCAGCAGTTACTCGAGTGGCCGCGGAGGGGACATTCAGTACTTC
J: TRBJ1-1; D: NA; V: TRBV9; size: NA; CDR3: CASSVAPRGTSEAFF; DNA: TGTGCCAGCAGCGTAGCCCCCCGGGGAACCTCTGAAGCTTTCTTT
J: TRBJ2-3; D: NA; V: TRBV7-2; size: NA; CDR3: CASSLGRNTQYF; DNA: TGTGCCAGCAGCTTGGGTCGGAATACGCAGTATTTT